This TCR beta chain was identified during a study of spatial heterogeneity in lung cancer. For the study at large: Beta-chain sequences consistently outnumbered alpha-chain sequences in detection. Study-level points and caveats: Expanded tumor TCRs that were ubiquitous appeared in blood more at resection than follow-up.

The CDR3 is made up of 15 amino acids. Per the germline V gene, CDR1 is LNHDA and CDR2 is SQIVND (reference sequence). Trimming cost V 5 bases and J 10 bases, with 23 bases left between them. TCRdb re-called the 5' RACE reads with MiXCR, one entry per CDR3 protein. The sample has about 46,000 distinct CDR3 sequences; 12% are singletons. The time point was: blood at routine non-recurrence follow-up after resection. This clonotype was seen at least ten times. Antigen specificity is unknown. This sequence originates from a male donor with early-stage non-small cell lung cancer. This chain uses TRBV19 with TRBJ1-1, with D perhaps TRBD1 (6 bases). The sequenced sample was PBMCs, obtained at follow-up. The CDR3 DNA reads TGTGCCAGTAGTCGGGAACAGGGTCGGCGTGGGGCAGCTTTCTTT. Translating gives CASSREQGRRGAAFF.